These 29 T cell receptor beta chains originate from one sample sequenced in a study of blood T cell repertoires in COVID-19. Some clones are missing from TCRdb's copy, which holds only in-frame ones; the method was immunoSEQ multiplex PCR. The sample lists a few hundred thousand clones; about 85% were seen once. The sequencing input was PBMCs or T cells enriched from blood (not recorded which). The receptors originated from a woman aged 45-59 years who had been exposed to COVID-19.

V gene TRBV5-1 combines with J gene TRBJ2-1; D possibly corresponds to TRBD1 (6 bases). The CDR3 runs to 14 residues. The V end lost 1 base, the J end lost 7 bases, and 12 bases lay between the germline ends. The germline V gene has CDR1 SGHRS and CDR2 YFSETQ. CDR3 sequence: CASSLQVQGNEQFF. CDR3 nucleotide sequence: TGCGCCAGCAGCTTGCAAGTCCAGGGGAATGAGCAGTTCTTC.

In DNA form, the CDR3 reads TGTGCCAGCAGCTTAGGACTAGAAGTCTTTGAGCAGTACTTC. Translation: CASSLGLEVFEQYF. The chain combines TRBV11-2 with TRBJ2-7; TRBD2 is a possible D gene (6 bases). CDR3 length: 14 residues. Looked up from germline, CDR1 is SGHAT and CDR2 is FQNNGV. V shed 1 base and J shed 7 bases, with 14 bases lying between them.

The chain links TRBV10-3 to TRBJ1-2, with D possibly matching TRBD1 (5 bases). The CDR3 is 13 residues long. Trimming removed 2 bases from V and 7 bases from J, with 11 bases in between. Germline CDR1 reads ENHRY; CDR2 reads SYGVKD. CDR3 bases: TGTGCCATCAGTGAGAGGCAGGGTGGTGGCTACACCTTC. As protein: CAISERQGGGYTF.

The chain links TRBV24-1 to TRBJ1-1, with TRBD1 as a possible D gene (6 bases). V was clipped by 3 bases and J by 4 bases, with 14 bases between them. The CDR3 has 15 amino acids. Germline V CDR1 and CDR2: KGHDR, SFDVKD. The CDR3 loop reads CATSDPKQGSTEAFF. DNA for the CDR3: TGTGCCACCAGTGATCCGAAACAGGGAAGCACTGAAGCTTTCTTT.

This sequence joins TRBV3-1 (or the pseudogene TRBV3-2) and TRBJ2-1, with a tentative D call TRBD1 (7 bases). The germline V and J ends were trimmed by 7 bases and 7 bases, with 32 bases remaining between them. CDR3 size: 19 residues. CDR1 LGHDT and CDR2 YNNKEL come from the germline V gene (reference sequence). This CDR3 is CASNRSDREYGGTRNEQFF. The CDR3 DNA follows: TGTGCCAGCAACCGATCCGACAGGGAGTACGGGGGCACAAGAAATGAGCAGTTCTTC.

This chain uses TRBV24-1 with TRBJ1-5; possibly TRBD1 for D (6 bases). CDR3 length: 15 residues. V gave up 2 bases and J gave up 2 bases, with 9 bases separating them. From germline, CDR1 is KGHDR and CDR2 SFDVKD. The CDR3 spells CATSDSGVGNQPQHF. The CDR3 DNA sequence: TGTGCCACCAGTGATTCAGGGGTAGGCAATCAGCCCCAGCATTTT.

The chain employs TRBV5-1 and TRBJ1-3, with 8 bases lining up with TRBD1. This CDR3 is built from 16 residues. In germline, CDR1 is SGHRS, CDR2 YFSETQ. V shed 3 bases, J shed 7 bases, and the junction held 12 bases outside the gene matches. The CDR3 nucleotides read TGCGCCAGCAGCTCCGCTGACAGGGGCGGAGGGAACACCATATATTTT. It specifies CASSSADRGGGNTIYF.

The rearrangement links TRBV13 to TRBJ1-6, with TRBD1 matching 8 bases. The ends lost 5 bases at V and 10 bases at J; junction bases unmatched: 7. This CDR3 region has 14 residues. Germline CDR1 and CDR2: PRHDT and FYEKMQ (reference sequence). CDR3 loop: CASSADRVESPLHF. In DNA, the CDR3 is TGTGCCAGCAGCGCGGACAGGGTGGAATCACCCCTCCACTTT.

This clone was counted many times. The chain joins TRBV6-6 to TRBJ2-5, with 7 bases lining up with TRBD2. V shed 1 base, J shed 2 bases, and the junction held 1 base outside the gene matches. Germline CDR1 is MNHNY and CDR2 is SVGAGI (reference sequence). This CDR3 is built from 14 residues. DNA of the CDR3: TGTGCCAGCAGTTACTACGGGGGGCAAGAGACCCAGTACTTC. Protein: CASSYYGGQETQYF.

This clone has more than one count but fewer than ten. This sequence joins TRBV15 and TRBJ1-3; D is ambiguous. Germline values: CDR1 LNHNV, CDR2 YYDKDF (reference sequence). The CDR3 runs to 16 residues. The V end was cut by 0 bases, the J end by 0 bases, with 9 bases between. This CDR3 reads CATSRDPGGSGNTIYF. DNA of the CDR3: TGTGCCACCAGCAGAGATCCCGGTGGCTCTGGAAACACCATATATTTT.

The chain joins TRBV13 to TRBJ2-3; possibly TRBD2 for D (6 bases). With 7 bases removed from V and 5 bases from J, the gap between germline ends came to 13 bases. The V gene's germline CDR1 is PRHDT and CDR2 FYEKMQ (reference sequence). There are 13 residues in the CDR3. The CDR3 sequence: CASKPGDIDTQYF. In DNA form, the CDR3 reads TGTGCCAGCAAACCGGGGGATATAGATACGCAGTATTTT.

Written as DNA, the CDR3 is TGTGCCAGTAGTATAGGAGGCGGGGGCATCCTAGGAGATACGCAGTATTTT. Translating gives CASSIGGGGILGDTQYF. The gene calls are TRBV19 and TRBJ2-3, with D possibly TRBD2 on 7 matching bases. The CDR3 consists of 17 residues. Germline-derived CDR1 and CDR2 are LNHDA and SQIVND (reference sequence). V lost 1 base and J 5 bases, leaving 19 bases between the germline ends.

The CDR3, as DNA: TGTGCCAGCAGTGCCGGGAACCAAGAGACCCAGTACTTC. Translated, it gives CASSAGNQETQYF. This chain joins TRBV9 and TRBJ2-5; D is possibly TRBD2 (5 bases). Trimming cost V 5 bases and J 0 bases, with 8 bases left between them. Germline CDR1 SGDLS, CDR2 YYNGEE. CDR3 length: 13 amino acids.

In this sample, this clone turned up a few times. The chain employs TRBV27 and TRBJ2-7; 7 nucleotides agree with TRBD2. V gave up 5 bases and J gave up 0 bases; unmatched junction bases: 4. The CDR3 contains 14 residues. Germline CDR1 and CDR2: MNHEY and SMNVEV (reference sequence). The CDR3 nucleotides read TGTGCCAGCAGTCCCGGGGGGAACTCCTACGAGCAGTACTTC. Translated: CASSPGGNSYEQYF.

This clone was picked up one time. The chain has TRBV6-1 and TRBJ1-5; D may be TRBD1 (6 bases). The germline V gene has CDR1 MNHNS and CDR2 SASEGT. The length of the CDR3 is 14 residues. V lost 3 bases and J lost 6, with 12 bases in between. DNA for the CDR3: TGTGCCAGCAGTGACATGGCGGGGGCTCAGCCCCAGCATTTT. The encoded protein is CASSDMAGAQPQHF.

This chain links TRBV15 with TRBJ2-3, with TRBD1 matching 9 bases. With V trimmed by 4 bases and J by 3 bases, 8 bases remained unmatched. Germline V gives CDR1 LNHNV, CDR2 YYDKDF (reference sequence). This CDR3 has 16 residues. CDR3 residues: CATSIDRGTGTDTQYF. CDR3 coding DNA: TGTGCCACCAGCATTGACCGCGGGACAGGGACAGATACGCAGTATTTT. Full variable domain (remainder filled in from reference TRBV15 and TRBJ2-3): DAMVIQNPRYQVTQFGKPVTLSCSQTLNHNVMYWYQQKSSQAPKLLFHYYDKDFNNEADTPDNFQSRRPNTSFCFLDIRSPGLGDTAMYLCATSIDRGTGTDTQYFGPGTRLTVL.

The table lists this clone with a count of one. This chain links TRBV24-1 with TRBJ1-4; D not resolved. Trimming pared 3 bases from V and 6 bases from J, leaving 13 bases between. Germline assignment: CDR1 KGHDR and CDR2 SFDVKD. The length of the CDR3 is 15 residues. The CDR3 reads CATSDPSDYYEKLFF. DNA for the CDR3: TGTGCCACCAGTGATCCCTCGGACTATTATGAAAAACTGTTTTTT.

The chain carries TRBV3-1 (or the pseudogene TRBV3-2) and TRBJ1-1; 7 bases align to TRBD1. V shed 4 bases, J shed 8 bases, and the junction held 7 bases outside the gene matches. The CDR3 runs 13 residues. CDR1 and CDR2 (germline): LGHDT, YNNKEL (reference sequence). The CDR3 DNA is TGTGCCAGCAGCCGGAGACAGGGAAGGGAAGCTTTCTTT. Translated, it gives CASSRRQGREAFF.

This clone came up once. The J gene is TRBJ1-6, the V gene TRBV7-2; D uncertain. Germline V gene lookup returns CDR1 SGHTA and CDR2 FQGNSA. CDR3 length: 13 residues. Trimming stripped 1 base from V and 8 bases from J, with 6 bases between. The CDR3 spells CASSLVRDSPLHF. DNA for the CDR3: TGTGCCAGCAGCTTAGTTCGGGATTCACCCCTCCACTTT.

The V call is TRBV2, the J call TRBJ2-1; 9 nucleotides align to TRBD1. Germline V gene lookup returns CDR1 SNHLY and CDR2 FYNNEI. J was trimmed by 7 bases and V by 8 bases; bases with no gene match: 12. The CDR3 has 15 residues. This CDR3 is CASQRSGTGRNEQFF. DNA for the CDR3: TGTGCCAGCCAAAGGTCCGGGACAGGGCGGAATGAGCAGTTCTTC.

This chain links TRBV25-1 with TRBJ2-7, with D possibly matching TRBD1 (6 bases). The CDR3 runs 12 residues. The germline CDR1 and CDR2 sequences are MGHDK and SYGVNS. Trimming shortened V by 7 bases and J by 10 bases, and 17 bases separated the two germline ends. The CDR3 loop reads CASMAGVGVQYF. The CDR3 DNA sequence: TGTGCCAGCATGGCAGGGGTGGGAGTCCAGTACTTC.

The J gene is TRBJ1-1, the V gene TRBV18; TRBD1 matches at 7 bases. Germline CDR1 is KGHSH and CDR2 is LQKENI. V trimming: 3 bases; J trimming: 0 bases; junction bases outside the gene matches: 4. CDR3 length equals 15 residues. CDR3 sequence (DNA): TGTGCCAGCTCACCGGACAGGACCTTGAACACTGAAGCTTTCTTT. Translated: CASSPDRTLNTEAFF.

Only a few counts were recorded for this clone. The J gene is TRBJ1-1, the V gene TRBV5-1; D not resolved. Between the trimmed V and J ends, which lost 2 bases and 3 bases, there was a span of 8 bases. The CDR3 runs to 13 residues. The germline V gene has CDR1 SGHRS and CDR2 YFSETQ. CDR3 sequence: CASSFVRDTEAFF. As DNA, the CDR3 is TGCGCCAGCAGCTTCGTACGGGACACTGAAGCTTTCTTT. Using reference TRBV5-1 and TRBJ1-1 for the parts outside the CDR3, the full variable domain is KAGVTQTPRYLIKTRGQQVTLSCSPISGHRSVSWYQQTPGQGLQFLFEYFSETQRNKGNFPGRFSGRQFSNSRSEMNVSTLELGDSALYLCASSFVRDTEAFFGQGTRLTVV.

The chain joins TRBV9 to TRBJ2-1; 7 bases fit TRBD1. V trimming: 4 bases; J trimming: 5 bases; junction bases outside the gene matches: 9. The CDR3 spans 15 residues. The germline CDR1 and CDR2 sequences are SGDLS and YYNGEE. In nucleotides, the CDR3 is TGTGCCAGCAGCCCCGGACAGGACCCTAACAATGAGCAGTTCTTC. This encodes CASSPGQDPNNEQFF.

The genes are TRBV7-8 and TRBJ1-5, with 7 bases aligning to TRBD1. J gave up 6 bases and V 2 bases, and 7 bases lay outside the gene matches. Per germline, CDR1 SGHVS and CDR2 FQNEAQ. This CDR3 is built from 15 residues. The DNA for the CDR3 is TGTGCCAGCAGCTTACTAGTAGGGGGCCTTCAGCCCCAGCATTTT. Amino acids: CASSLLVGGLQPQHF.

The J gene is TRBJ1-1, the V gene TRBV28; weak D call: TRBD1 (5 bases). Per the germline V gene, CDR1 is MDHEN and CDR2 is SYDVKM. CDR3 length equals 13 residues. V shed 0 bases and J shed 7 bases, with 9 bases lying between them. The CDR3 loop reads CASSLWGGNEAFF. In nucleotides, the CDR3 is TGTGCCAGCAGTTTATGGGGGGGGAATGAAGCTTTCTTT.

CDR3 in DNA: TGTGCCAGCAGCCCCGGACAGGGAGGCTACGAGCAGTACTTC. Encoded protein: CASSPGQGGYEQYF. The chain employs TRBV5-5 and TRBJ2-7; 8 bases line up with TRBD1. The CDR3 runs to 14 residues. The germline CDR1 and CDR2 sequences are SGHKS and YYEKEE (reference sequence). Losses at the gene ends were 4 bases for V and 3 bases for J; bases not matched to a gene: 6.

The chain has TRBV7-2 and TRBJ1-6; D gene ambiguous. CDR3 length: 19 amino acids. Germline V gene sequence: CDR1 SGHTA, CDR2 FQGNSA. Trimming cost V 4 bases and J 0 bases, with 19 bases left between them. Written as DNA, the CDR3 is TGTGCCAGCAGCTCGACGCCCAGGCCGCTAAGCTCCTATAATTCACCCCTCCACTTT. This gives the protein CASSSTPRPLSSYNSPLHF.

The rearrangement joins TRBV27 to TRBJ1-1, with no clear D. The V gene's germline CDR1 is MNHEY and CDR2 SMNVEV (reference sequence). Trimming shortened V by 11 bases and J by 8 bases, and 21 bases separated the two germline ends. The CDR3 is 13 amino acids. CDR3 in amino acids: CALIPGVPLEAFF. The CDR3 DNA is TGTGCCCTCATCCCGGGTGTCCCGCTGGAAGCTTTCTTT.